A single sample gave rise to the 29 T cell receptor beta chains below, sequenced in a study of control samples from healthy donors and cancer patients. The method was immunoSEQ multiplex PCR; TCRdb's version includes in-frame clones alone and lacks a portion of them. The data contain approximately 74,000 clones, roughly 93% of them singletons. Sequenced input: blood. These receptors all come from a woman aged 25-40 years in good health.

The CDR3, as DNA: TGTGCCAGCAGCGCCAACGGGACAGGGAGAGTCAGACCCCTCCACTTT. It is translated as CASSANGTGRVRPLHF. The V call is TRBV9, the J call TRBJ1-6, with 9 bases that match TRBD1. The germline gives CDR1 SGDLS, CDR2 YYNGEE. The CDR3 extends over 16 amino acids. V dropped 3 bases and J dropped 12; count of bases not matched to a gene: 13. Combining the CDR3 with reference TRBV9 and TRBJ1-6 gives the whole variable domain DSGVTQTPKHLITATGQRVTLRCSPRSGDLSVYWYQQSLDQGLQFLIQYYNGEERAKGNILERFSAQQFPDLHSELNLSSLELGDSALYFCASSANGTGRVRPLHFGNGTRLTVT.

This sequence joins TRBV19 and TRBJ1-6; TRBD1 matches at 11 bases. Trimming at V came to 4 bases and at J to 7 bases, leaving 3 bases not matched to a gene. Germline V gene lookup returns CDR1 LNHDA and CDR2 SQIVND (reference sequence). This CDR3 is 15 amino acids long. CDR3 loop: CASSSGQGANSPLHF. The CDR3 DNA sequence: TGTGCCAGTAGTAGTGGACAGGGGGCGAATTCACCCCTCCACTTT.

The chain has TRBV29-1 and TRBJ2-4; 8 bases line up with TRBD2. The germline gives CDR1 SQVTM, CDR2 ANQGSEA. Trimming cost V 5 bases and J 9 bases; bases outside gene matches: 6. The CDR3 consists of 12 residues. DNA of the CDR3: TGCAGCGTTTCACTAGCGGATTCCATTCAGTACTTC. It translates to CSVSLADSIQYF.

V usage is TRBV28 and J usage is TRBJ2-2; no clear D. The CDR3 is 16 amino acids. Germline V CDR1 and CDR2: MDHEN, SYDVKM. V lost 6 bases and J 1 base, leaving 15 bases between the germline ends. The CDR3 nucleotides read TGTGCCAGCAGCCGAGCCGGGTCCCTGAACACCGGGGAGCTGTTTTTT. This encodes CASSRAGSLNTGELFF.

The rearrangement links TRBV24-1 to TRBJ2-3; D may match TRBD1 or TRBD2 (6 bases each). CDR3 length equals 14 residues. V was trimmed by 9 bases and J by 5 bases, leaving 17 bases between them. Germline CDR1 reads KGHDR; CDR2 reads SFDVKD. The CDR3 sequence is CATRRGREGDTQYF. For the CDR3, the DNA is TGTGCCACCCGTCGGGGGCGCGAAGGAGATACGCAGTATTTT.

The rearrangement joins TRBV27 to TRBJ2-3; TRBD2 matches 7 bases. Per the germline V gene, CDR1 is MNHEY and CDR2 is SMNVEV (reference sequence). The V gene end was trimmed by 3 bases and the J gene end by 6 bases; junction bases not matched to a gene: 0. This CDR3 contains 12 residues. CDR3 sequence: CASSLGGDTQYF. CDR3 in DNA: TGTGCCAGCAGTTTGGGGGGGGATACGCAGTATTTT.

This clone was seen only once. The rearrangement uses TRBV7-9 and TRBJ1-6, with 10 bases matching TRBD1. The CDR3 length is 15 residues. V trimming: 5 bases; J trimming: 5 bases; junction bases outside the gene matches: 3. The germline V gene has CDR1 SEHNR and CDR2 FQNEAQ (reference sequence). The DNA of the CDR3 is TGTGCCAGCAGCCCGGGGACAGGGGATAATTCACCCCTCCACTTT. Translation: CASSPGTGDNSPLHF.

The genes are TRBV30 and TRBJ2-5; tentatively, D is TRBD2 (6 bases). Trimming left V 7 bases short and J 2 bases short, with 14 bases between. The CDR3 length is 13 residues. Germline CDR1 is GTSNPN and CDR2 is SVGIG (reference sequence). The CDR3, as DNA: TGTGCCTATGGACCCGCGGGGCAAGAGACCCAGTACTTC. Amino acid sequence: CAYGPAGQETQYF.

This clone was observed once. The chain carries TRBV9 and TRBJ2-3, with TRBD1 matching 8 bases. Unmatched junction bases numbered 11, after V lost 4 bases and J lost 7 bases. The CDR3 is made up of 15 amino acids. Per germline, CDR1 SGDLS and CDR2 YYNGEE. CDR3 nucleotides: TGTGCCAGCAGCTTAGAACAGGGGGAGTGGAATACGCAGTATTTT. It translates to CASSLEQGEWNTQYF.

This chain links TRBV27 with TRBJ1-6; a weak D match, TRBD1 (5 bases). The germline V gene has CDR1 MNHEY and CDR2 SMNVEV (reference sequence). The CDR3 totals 15 residues. V lost 4 bases, J lost 3 bases, and 10 bases lay in between. The CDR3 region is CASSSGPIYNSPLHF. CDR3 sequence (DNA): TGTGCCAGCAGTTCGGGACCCATCTATAATTCACCCCTCCACTTT.

The chain joins TRBV6-5 to TRBJ2-7, with 7 bases that match TRBD1. V lost 5 bases, J lost 5 bases, and 9 bases stayed unmatched. The CDR3 is 14 residues long. CDR1 MNHEY and CDR2 SVGAGI come from the germline V gene. Written as DNA, the CDR3 is TGTGCCAGCAGTCCCCGACAGGGATCCGACGAGCAGTACTTC. This encodes CASSPRQGSDEQYF.

The chain joins TRBV9 to TRBJ2-1; D is unclear. The length of the CDR3 is 12 residues. Trimming pared 3 bases from V and 11 bases from J, leaving 12 bases between. From germline, CDR1 is SGDLS and CDR2 YYNGEE. CDR3 in DNA: TGTGCCAGCAGCGCCTGGGGATCTCAGCAGTTCTTC. Translated, it gives CASSAWGSQQFF. The entire variable domain, with the rest obtained from reference TRBV9 and TRBJ2-1, is as follows: DSGVTQTPKHLITATGQRVTLRCSPRSGDLSVYWYQQSLDQGLQFLIQYYNGEERAKGNILERFSAQQFPDLHSELNLSSLELGDSALYFCASSAWGSQQFFGPGTRLTVL.

The chain employs TRBV6-1 and TRBJ2-6; D gene uncertain. The CDR3 is 16 amino acids. Germline V gene lookup returns CDR1 MNHNS and CDR2 SASEGT. Trimming removed 4 bases from V and 0 bases from J, with 10 bases in between. The CDR3 DNA follows: TGTGCCAGCAGTGTCAGCAAAACCTCTGGGGCCAACGTCCTGACTTTC. Its translation is CASSVSKTSGANVLTF.

The V gene is TRBV27, the J gene TRBJ1-1; D is possibly TRBD1 (5 bases). Germline CDR1 is MNHEY and CDR2 is SMNVEV (reference sequence). The ends were cut back, 6 bases at V and 1 base at J, with 18 bases in the middle. The CDR3 consists of 16 residues. CDR3 nucleotide sequence: TGTGCCAGCAGCTTCGTCGTGGGGGGACCGAACACTGAAGCTTTCTTT. Translation: CASSFVVGGPNTEAFF.

The gene calls are TRBV7-8 and TRBJ1-1; possibly TRBD1 for D (6 bases). Germline lookup yields CDR1 SGHVS and CDR2 FQNEAQ. This CDR3 contains 16 residues. The V and J ends lost 0 bases and 5 bases respectively, with 16 bases between them. CDR3 in amino acids: CASSLAGARQGTEAFF. DNA for the CDR3: TGTGCCAGCAGCTTAGCGGGGGCGAGGCAGGGGACTGAAGCTTTCTTT.

The chain uses TRBV18 and TRBJ1-3, with D perhaps TRBD1 (5 bases). CDR3 size: 13 residues. CDR1 and CDR2 (germline): KGHSH, LQKENI. Trimming removed 2 bases at V and 7 bases at J, with 9 bases between. CDR3 in DNA: TGTGCCAGCTCACCAGGGACGGAGAACACCATATATTTT. Protein: CASSPGTENTIYF. The variable domain in full, completed from reference TRBV18 and TRBJ1-3, reads NAGVMQNPRHLVRRRGQEARLRCSPMKGHSHVYWYRQLPEEGLKFMVYLQKENIIDESGMPKERFSAEFPKEGPSILRIQQVVRGDSAAYFCASSPGTENTIYFGEGSWLTVV.

The chain uses TRBV7-9 and TRBJ1-5; 9 bases fit TRBD1. The CDR3 is 17 residues long. Losses at the gene ends were 5 bases for V and 0 bases for J; bases not matched to a gene: 8. The germline CDR1 and CDR2 sequences are SEHNR and FQNEAQ (reference sequence). The CDR3 sequence: CASSPGQGLYSNQPQHF. The CDR3 nucleotides read TGTGCCAGCAGCCCGGGACAGGGACTATATAGCAATCAGCCCCAGCATTTT.

The chain couples TRBV6-5 to TRBJ1-1; D not resolved. The ends were cut back, 5 bases at V and 10 bases at J, with 20 bases in the middle. The CDR3 extends over 14 amino acids. Germline V gene sequence: CDR1 MNHEY, CDR2 SVGAGI. CDR3 nucleotides: TGTGCCAGCAGTCAGCGGGTGGAGGAGCTCGGAGCTTTCTTT. This codes for CASSQRVEELGAFF.

The chain has TRBV19 and TRBJ1-4; D might be TRBD1 (5 bases). Germline lookup yields CDR1 LNHDA and CDR2 SQIVND (reference sequence). This CDR3 is built from 13 residues. Deletions cut 8 bases from V and 13 bases from J, with 20 bases between. The CDR3 sequence is CASLRDWREGLFF. The CDR3 nucleotides are TGTGCCAGTCTCCGGGACTGGAGAGAGGGACTGTTTTTT. Full variable domain (rest looked up from reference TRBV19 and TRBJ1-4): DGGITQSPKYLFRKEGQNVTLSCEQNLNHDAMYWYRQDPGQGLRLIYYSQIVNDFQKGDIAEGYSVSREKKESFPLTVTSAQKNPTAFYLCASLRDWREGLFFGSGTQLSVL.

This clone was recorded a few times. This chain joins TRBV27 and TRBJ1-5; D gene unclear. V gave up 6 bases and J gave up 5 bases, with 11 bases separating them. The CDR3 loop spans 13 amino acids. Germline assignment: CDR1 MNHEY and CDR2 SMNVEV (reference sequence). The CDR3 nucleotides are TGTGCCAGCAGCCCCATACGGGATCAGCCCCAGCATTTT. Translation gives CASSPIRDQPQHF.

The DNA for the CDR3 is TGCGCCAGCAGTGCGCAGGCCCATAGCACAGATACGCAGTATTTT. This gives the protein CASSAQAHSTDTQYF. The chain couples TRBV10-1 to TRBJ2-3; D is unclear. CDR3 length equals 15 residues. V lost 4 bases, J lost 0 bases, and 11 bases lay in between. The germline V gene encodes CDR1 WNHNN and CDR2 SYGVQD (reference sequence).

The chain has TRBV19 and TRBJ1-6; possibly TRBD1 for D (5 bases). The V gene's germline CDR1 is LNHDA and CDR2 SQIVND (reference sequence). The CDR3 extends over 13 amino acids. V was shortened by 5 bases and J by 9 bases, with 11 bases between the two germline ends. The CDR3 region is CASSGQGGSPLHF. CDR3 DNA: TGTGCCAGTAGTGGGCAGGGTGGTTCACCCCTCCACTTT.

The V gene is TRBV6-5, the J gene TRBJ1-6; D unclear. CDR1 MNHEY and CDR2 SVGAGI come from the germline V gene. Trimming left V 7 bases short and J 8 bases short, with 12 bases between. The CDR3 has 13 amino acids. CDR3 residues: CASTGRSDSPLHF. Written as DNA, the CDR3 is TGTGCCAGCACTGGACGGTCAGATTCACCCCTCCACTTT.

The chain is built from TRBV7-8 and TRBJ2-2; the D gene is possibly TRBD2 (5 bases). The CDR3 consists of 14 residues. CDR1 and CDR2 (germline): SGHVS, FQNEAQ. Trimming stripped 8 bases from V and 3 bases from J, with 13 bases between. The DNA of the CDR3 is TGTGCCAGCCATAAGAGCGGTTACACCGGGGAGCTGTTTTTT. Translation gives CASHKSGYTGELFF.

This chain links TRBV6-4 with TRBJ2-5, with D perhaps TRBD2 (5 bases). The CDR3 loop spans 13 amino acids. Trimming took off 5 bases at V and 6 bases at J, with 13 bases between the two ends. Germline V CDR1 and CDR2: MRHNA, SNTAGT. In DNA, the CDR3 is TGTGCCAGCAGTATCGGGGTAGGCAAGACCCAGTACTTC. The encoded protein is CASSIGVGKTQYF.

This chain links TRBV3-1 (or the pseudogene TRBV3-2) with TRBJ1-1, with a possible D match to TRBD1 (6 bases). The CDR3 contains 14 residues. Germline CDR1 LGHDT, CDR2 YNNKEL (reference sequence). Trimming removed 3 bases at V and 6 bases at J, with 14 bases between. In DNA form, the CDR3 reads TGTGCCAGCAGCCAGGGGGCGGGTAGGGCTGAAGCTTTCTTT. Its translation: CASSQGAGRAEAFF.

The gene calls are TRBV10-3 and TRBJ1-6, with unresolved D. This CDR3 region has 14 residues. In germline, CDR1 is ENHRY, CDR2 SYGVKD. The ends were cut back, 6 bases at V and 5 bases at J, with 11 bases in the middle. CDR3 amino acids: CAIRDRADNSPLHF. The DNA of the CDR3 is TGTGCCATCAGGGACCGGGCCGATAATTCACCCCTCCACTTT.

The rearrangement uses TRBV5-6 and TRBJ2-7; D gene ambiguous. Per the germline V gene, CDR1 is SGHDT and CDR2 is YYEEEE. This CDR3 comprises 12 residues. V was trimmed by 4 bases and J by 5 bases, leaving 10 bases between them. The chain's CDR3 is CASSRFGDEQYF. CDR3 coding DNA: TGTGCCAGCAGCCGATTTGGGGACGAGCAGTACTTC. The full variable domain, with the rest looked up from reference TRBV5-6 and TRBJ2-7, is DAGVTQSPTHLIKTRGQQVTLRCSPKSGHDTVSWYQQALGQGPQFIFQYYEEEERQRGNFPDRFSGHQFPNYSSELNVNALLLGDSALYLCASSRFGDEQYFGPGTRLTVT.

The chain carries TRBV7-8 and TRBJ1-4; D is ambiguous. Trimming stripped 6 bases from V and 0 bases from J, with 20 bases between. This CDR3 has 18 amino acids. Germline values: CDR1 SGHVS, CDR2 FQNEAQ. The chain's CDR3 is CASSFQRDLTATNEKLFF. The DNA of the CDR3 is TGTGCCAGCAGTTTCCAAAGGGATCTGACTGCAACTAATGAAAAACTGTTTTTT.